This TCR beta chain is from a study of blood T cell repertoires in COVID-19. The wider study: The analysed material was cDNA or gDNA that came from T cells, B-cell-depleted T cells, or PBMCs.

Generated by immunoSEQ multiplex PCR, the TCRdb table keeps only in-frame clones and is missing some. The top ten hold approximately 7.9% of the sample, which has 200,000 or so clones, about four fifths seen once. Participants had their cohort set by participant-reported clinical history. This TCR was sampled from a man aged 35-49 years who had recovered from COVID-19. Material: PBMCs or T cells enriched from blood (not recorded which).

The CDR3 protein is CASSLESGQGAYGYTF. The DNA of the CDR3 is TGTGCCAGCAGCTTGGAATCTGGACAGGGAGCCTATGGCTACACCTTC. The chain carries TRBV5-5 and TRBJ1-2; TRBD1 agrees at 8 bases. Germline values: CDR1 SGHKS, CDR2 YYEKEE (reference sequence). Trimming took 0 bases from V and 4 from J; bases not matched to a gene: 8. The CDR3 length is 16 residues.